This T cell receptor beta chain is drawn from a study of T cell responses to AZD1222 COVID-19 vaccine. Using immunoSEQ multiplex PCR, the repertoire was profiled, and TCRdb retains in-frame clones only, with some absent. The sample holds about 130,000 clones; more than 85% are singletons and the top ten take approximately 3.1%. Findings and caveats of the study: At baseline, just six AZD1222 recipients tested seropositive.

Points on this clone: Its matching antigen is unknown.

The length of the CDR3 is 15 residues. V dropped 7 bases and J dropped 0 bases, with 12 bases sitting between them. Germline V gives CDR1 KGHDR, CDR2 SFDVKD. This TCR came from an adult in good health. The sample was peripheral blood, taken on day 0 of AZD1222 vaccination. The chain employs TRBV24-1 and TRBJ1-5; possibly TRBD1 for D (6 bases). CDR3 protein: CATREDRPSNQPQHF. For the CDR3, the DNA is TGTGCCACCAGGGAGGACAGACCTAGCAATCAGCCCCAGCATTTT.